The next 27 T cell receptor beta chains were all read from a single sample in a study of blood T cell repertoires in COVID-19. Sequencing was performed with immunoSEQ multiplex PCR; in TCRdb, only in-frame clones are kept and a portion is missing. The profile shows 410,000 or so clones, approximately 91% of them singletons. Sequenced sample: peripheral blood. Receptors originate from a woman aged 40 to 50 with COVID-19, enrolled during active disease.

This chain joins TRBV6-4 and TRBJ2-6; D unresolved. The germline V and J ends were trimmed by 0 bases and 0 bases, with 3 bases remaining between them. This CDR3 region has 15 residues. Looked up from germline, CDR1 is MRHNA and CDR2 is SNTAGT. CDR3 coding DNA: TGTGCCAGCAGTGACTCACACTCTGGGGCCAACGTCCTGACTTTC. Translation: CASSDSHSGANVLTF.

V is TRBV25-1 and J is TRBJ1-3; D gene ambiguous. V lost 3 bases, J lost 4 bases, and 10 bases lay in between. CDR3 length equals 14 residues. The germline V gene has CDR1 MGHDK and CDR2 SYGVNS. The CDR3 DNA reads TGTGCCAGCAGTGACCACGCGGGGGGAAACACCATATATTTT. The encoded protein is CASSDHAGGNTIYF.

The chain carries TRBV4-1 and TRBJ1-5, with D possibly matching TRBD1 (5 bases). CDR3 length: 17 residues. Looked up from germline, CDR1 is MGHRA and CDR2 is YSYEKL. V was trimmed by 6 bases and J by 0 bases, leaving 18 bases between them. CDR3 region: CASSRYLQENSNQPQHF. The CDR3 DNA reads as TGCGCCAGCAGTCGATACCTACAGGAGAATAGCAATCAGCCCCAGCATTTT.

This clone was counted a few times. The chain is built from TRBV5-1 and TRBJ1-2; no clear D. CDR1 SGHRS and CDR2 YFSETQ come from the germline V gene. CDR3 size: 15 residues. The ends were cut back, 0 bases at V and 4 bases at J, with 13 bases in the middle. The DNA for the CDR3 is TGCGCCAGCAGCTTGGGATACAGAACGATCTATGGCTACACCTTC. Protein: CASSLGYRTIYGYTF.

The rearrangement joins TRBV14 to TRBJ2-1; 7 bases agree with TRBD1. V lost 3 bases to trimming and J lost 7 bases; unmatched junction nucleotides: 3. CDR1 and CDR2 from the germline V gene are SGHDN and FVKESK. The CDR3 loop spans 13 amino acids. CDR3 residues: CASSQVQGNEQFF. CDR3 in DNA: TGTGCCAGCAGCCAGGTACAGGGGAATGAGCAGTTCTTC.

This clone was observed once. The chain carries TRBV5-4 and TRBJ2-1; TRBD1 agrees at 7 bases. CDR3 length equals 15 residues. The V and J ends lost 4 bases and 2 bases, in that order; junction bases with no gene match: 6. CDR1 is SGHNT and CDR2 is YYREEE in the germline V gene (reference sequence). CDR3 DNA: TGTGCCAGCAGCCCTGCCGGGACAGCCTACAATGAGCAGTTCTTC. This encodes CASSPAGTAYNEQFF.

This chain joins TRBV28 and TRBJ1-5; D is perhaps TRBD1 (6 bases). Trimming cost V 11 bases and J 7 bases, with 18 bases left between them. Germline assignment: CDR1 MDHEN and CDR2 SYDVKM. The CDR3 totals 13 residues. CDR3 loop: CAGQTAVNQPQHF. CDR3 in DNA: TGTGCCGGACAGACTGCGGTAAACCAGCCCCAGCATTTT.

CDR3 nucleotide sequence: TGTGCCAGCAGTTCGGACAGGGACTCCTACGAGCAGTACTTC. Translated, it gives CASSSDRDSYEQYF. The V gene is TRBV27, the J gene TRBJ2-7; 8 nucleotides line up with TRBD1. V lost 4 bases to trimming and J lost 0 bases; unmatched junction nucleotides: 2. The CDR3 extends over 14 amino acids. Germline V gives CDR1 MNHEY, CDR2 SMNVEV (reference sequence).

V usage is TRBV19 and J usage is TRBJ1-1; D gene unclear. Germline-derived CDR1 and CDR2 are LNHDA and SQIVND (reference sequence). The length of the CDR3 is 14 residues. Trimming pared 7 bases from V and 1 base from J, leaving 13 bases between. Written as DNA, the CDR3 is TGTGCCAGTAAGGCTCCGGGTAAGAACACTGAAGCTTTCTTT. Amino acids: CASKAPGKNTEAFF.

The rearrangement uses TRBV15 and TRBJ1-5; a weak D match, TRBD1 (5 bases). V dropped 3 bases and J dropped 6 bases, with 15 bases sitting between them. The length of the CDR3 is 15 residues. Germline CDR1 and CDR2: LNHNV and YYDKDF (reference sequence). Here the CDR3 DNA reads TGTGCCACCAGCAGGGACACAGTTGGTGCTCAGCCCCAGCATTTT. Translation: CATSRDTVGAQPQHF.

J is TRBJ1-2 and V is TRBV28, with 9 bases lining up with TRBD1. Germline V gene data show CDR1 as MDHEN and CDR2 as SYDVKM. J was trimmed by 6 bases and V by 6 bases; bases with no gene match: 8. The length of the CDR3 is 14 residues. The CDR3 here is CASRFGDRVNGYTF. The CDR3 coding sequence is TGTGCCAGCAGGTTCGGGGACAGGGTAAATGGCTACACCTTC.

The V and J genes are TRBV7-2 and TRBJ1-2, with 11 bases aligning to TRBD1. V shed 4 bases, J shed 7 bases, and the junction held 5 bases outside the gene matches. There are 14 residues in the CDR3. Germline lookup yields CDR1 SGHTA and CDR2 FQGNSA. CDR3 nucleotide sequence: TGTGCCAGCAGCTACGGACAGGGGGCGGGTGGCTACACCTTC. Translating gives CASSYGQGAGGYTF.

This clone was seen once. The chain carries TRBV6-5 and TRBJ2-4; D call uncertain. Germline V gene sequence: CDR1 MNHEY, CDR2 SVGAGI. The CDR3 covers 15 residues. V lost 6 bases, J lost 0 bases, and 12 bases lay in between. The CDR3 DNA is TGTGCCAGCAGCTCCCCGGTGCTAGCCAAAAACATTCAGTACTTC. It yields the protein CASSSPVLAKNIQYF.

The count of this clone is one. The rearrangement uses TRBV2 and TRBJ1-5, with 8 bases that match TRBD1. J lost 3 bases, V lost 4 bases, and 5 bases had no gene match. From germline, CDR1 is SNHLY and CDR2 FYNNEI. The CDR3 length is 15 residues. The CDR3 reads CASSGQGSDNQPQHF. The CDR3 nucleotides read TGTGCCAGCAGTGGACAGGGGAGCGACAATCAGCCCCAGCATTTT.

CDR3 sequence reads: CATSRDYIGQGHGEAFF. The CDR3 DNA reads TGTGCCACCAGCAGAGATTACATCGGTCAGGGACACGGTGAAGCTTTCTTT. This chain connects TRBV15 to TRBJ1-1; a weak D match, TRBD1 (6 bases). The germline V gene encodes CDR1 LNHNV and CDR2 YYDKDF (reference sequence). Trimming shortened V by 0 bases and J by 7 bases, and 21 bases separated the two germline ends. CDR3 length: 17 residues.

The chain uses TRBV12-3 or TRBV12-4 and TRBJ1-2; D might be TRBD1 (6 bases). The CDR3 is 12 residues long. V was clipped by 6 bases and J by 8 bases, with 13 bases between them. CDR3 bases: TGTGCCAGCAGCCACGGGACAATGGGCTACACCTTC. It is translated as CASSHGTMGYTF.

CDR3 in DNA: TGCGCCAGCAGCCTTGGAGGGGGCCTTTCCTATGGCTACACCTTC. Translated, it gives CASSLGGGLSYGYTF. V and J are TRBV4-1 and TRBJ1-2; the match to TRBD1 covers 7 bases. CDR1 MGHRA and CDR2 YSYEKL come from the germline V gene. J gave up 4 bases and V 4 bases, and 9 bases lay outside the gene matches. CDR3 length: 15 residues.

The chain recombines TRBV27 with TRBJ1-4; tentatively, D is TRBD1 (5 bases). V shed 5 bases and J shed 3 bases, with 13 bases lying between them. The germline CDR1 and CDR2 sequences are MNHEY and SMNVEV (reference sequence). The CDR3 is 15 residues long. The CDR3 loop reads CASSRRIGANEKLFF. The CDR3 DNA sequence: TGTGCCAGCAGTCGAAGAATAGGGGCTAATGAAAAACTGTTTTTT.

This sequence joins TRBV5-1 and TRBJ2-7; a weak D match, TRBD2 (5 bases). Looked up from germline, CDR1 is SGHRS and CDR2 is YFSETQ. The germline V and J ends were trimmed by 0 bases and 3 bases, with 10 bases remaining between them. The CDR3 covers 14 residues. CDR3 DNA: TGCGCCAGCAGCTTGGATTCGGGGAACTACGAGCAGTACTTC. The encoded protein is CASSLDSGNYEQYF.

This chain joins TRBV9 and TRBJ2-3; D is undetermined. The V gene's germline CDR1 is SGDLS and CDR2 YYNGEE. The CDR3 runs to 13 residues. V was clipped by 3 bases and J by 4 bases, with 9 bases between them. The CDR3 bases are TGTGCCAGCAGCGGAACAGCCTCAGATACGCAGTATTTT. Translation gives CASSGTASDTQYF.

V gene TRBV25-1 combines with J gene TRBJ2-1, with 13 bases lining up with TRBD2. The CDR3 runs 15 residues. The trim removed 8 bases at V and 8 bases at J, leaving 9 bases unmatched. In germline, CDR1 is MGHDK, CDR2 SYGVNS. CDR3 protein: CASSLRTSGRDEQFF. The DNA for the CDR3 is TGTGCCAGCTCCCTCAGGACTAGCGGGAGAGATGAGCAGTTCTTC.

The rearrangement links TRBV19 to TRBJ1-2; a possible D gene is TRBD1 (6 bases). The CDR3 has 15 amino acids. Germline CDR1 and CDR2: LNHDA and SQIVND (reference sequence). Trimming shortened V by 7 bases and J by 0 bases, and 15 bases separated the two germline ends. CDR3 in amino acids: CASTDSGEPNYGYTF. CDR3 sequence (DNA): TGTGCCAGTACCGATTCAGGGGAACCTAACTATGGCTACACCTTC.

The gene calls are TRBV7-9 and TRBJ1-3; weak D call: TRBD1 (5 bases). Germline V CDR1 and CDR2: SEHNR, FQNEAQ (reference sequence). Trimming took 5 bases from V and 4 from J, leaving 15 bases between them. The CDR3 runs to 15 residues. In DNA, the CDR3 is TGTGCCAGCAGCCCGAATACGGGGGACGGAAACACCATATATTTT. Encoded protein: CASSPNTGDGNTIYF. The whole variable domain, remainder taken from reference TRBV7-9 and TRBJ1-3, is DTGVSQNPRHKITKRGQNVTFRCDPISEHNRLYWYRQTLGQGPEFLTYFQNEAQLEKSRLLSDRFSAERPKGSFSTLEIQRTEQGDSAMYLCASSPNTGDGNTIYFGEGSWLTVV.

The rearrangement links TRBV5-1 to TRBJ2-3; D unclear. Trimming shortened V by 0 bases and J by 3 bases, and 17 bases separated the two germline ends. The CDR3 sequence is 17 residues long. Germline loops: CDR1 SGHRS, CDR2 YFSETQ. The CDR3 nucleotides read TGCGCCAGCAGCTTGGTTAAGTGGGCCCCCGAGACAGATACGCAGTATTTT. Protein sequence: CASSLVKWAPETDTQYF.

This clone was detected a few times. The chain employs TRBV15 and TRBJ2-2, with D unclear. The CDR3 runs 13 residues. With 0 bases removed from V and 8 bases from J, the gap between germline ends came to 7 bases. The V gene's germline CDR1 is LNHNV and CDR2 YYDKDF (reference sequence). Written as DNA, the CDR3 is TGTGCCACCAGCAGAGAGCGGATAGGGGAGCTGTTTTTT. It yields the protein CATSRERIGELFF. The whole variable domain, remainder taken from reference TRBV15 and TRBJ2-2, is DAMVIQNPRYQVTQFGKPVTLSCSQTLNHNVMYWYQQKSSQAPKLLFHYYDKDFNNEADTPDNFQSRRPNTSFCFLDIRSPGLGDTAMYLCATSRERIGELFFGEGSRLTVL.

This rearrangement joins TRBV4-3 to TRBJ2-2; the match to TRBD1 covers 9 bases. The V segment lost 3 bases and the J segment 5 bases; nucleotides outside the gene matches: 1. This CDR3 comprises 14 residues. CDR1 and CDR2 from the germline V gene are LGHNA and YSLEER. CDR3 region: CASSQTGGTGELFF. Written as DNA, the CDR3 is TGCGCCAGCAGCCAGACAGGGGGAACCGGGGAGCTGTTTTTT.

This clone was detected only once. V gene TRBV5-1 combines with J gene TRBJ1-1, with 8 positions matching TRBD1. V shed 7 bases and J 0 bases; nucleotides not matched to a gene: 2. The CDR3 has 13 amino acids. CDR1 and CDR2 from the germline V gene are SGHRS and YFSETQ. CDR3 coding DNA: TGCGCCAGCCGGACAGGGCTGAACACTGAAGCTTTCTTT. It yields the protein CASRTGLNTEAFF.